The rows below give T cell receptor beta chains drawn from one sample of a study of blood T cell repertoires in COVID-19. Sequencing used immunoSEQ multiplex PCR; TCRdb keeps in-frame clones, though not all of them. This table has roughly 400,000 clones, 85% to 90% appearing once. Material: PBMCs or T cells enriched from blood (not recorded which). These receptors all stem from a man in his thirties or forties who had recovered from COVID-19. CDR3s include the opening cysteine and the closing phenylalanine or tryptophan. A D gene is named only where the DNA matches it firmly. Not every row has a clone size; where given, it reads once, few, many or a size class.

size,J,D,V,DNA,CDR3
NA,TRBJ1-5,NA,TRBV15,TGTGCCACCAGCAGAGATCCCAGTTTTAGCAATCAGCCCCAGCATTTT,CATSRDPSFSNQPQHF
NA,TRBJ2-2,NA,TRBV7-8,TGTGCCAGCAGCTCGGGTAGTAACACCGGGGAGCTGTTTTTT,CASSSGSNTGELFF
NA,TRBJ2-7,NA,TRBV29-1,TGCAGCGCCAGGGTTAGCTCCTACGAGCAGTACTTC,CSARVSSYEQYF
NA,TRBJ2-5,TRBD1,TRBV29-1,TGCAGCGCCCAGTCCCTGACAGGGGCCGGAGAGACCCAGTACTTC,CSAQSLTGAGETQYF
NA,TRBJ2-7,TRBD2,TRBV29-1,TGCAGCGTTGAAGAGGGAGGGCCCGACGAGCAGTACTTC,CSVEEGGPDEQYF
NA,TRBJ2-7,NA,TRBV4-1,TGCGCCAGCAGCCAATTCGGGTCAGGGATATTCTACGAGCAGTACTTC,CASSQFGSGIFYEQYF
NA,TRBJ1-2,NA,TRBV29-1,TGCAGCGCGCGCGACCCCGTCCACTATGGCTACACCTTC,CSARDPVHYGYTF
NA,TRBJ2-7,NA,TRBV28,TGTGCCAGCGACGGCGGAACTCGGTACGAGCAGTACTTC,CASDGGTRYEQYF
NA,TRBJ2-1,NA,TRBV2,TGTGCCAGCAGTGAAGCGCTTTGGGGCGAAGGGGGAAATGAGCAGTTCTTC,CASSEALWGEGGNEQFF
NA,TRBJ1-4,NA,TRBV5-4,TGTGCCAGCAGCCCTGGAGGGGCCTCGGGCGAAAAACTGTTTTTT,CASSPGGASGEKLFF
few,TRBJ2-7,TRBD1,TRBV6-5,TGTGCCAGCAACCCGCCAGGGGGCTCCTACGAGCAGTACTTC,CASNPPGGSYEQYF
NA,TRBJ1-5,NA,TRBV3-1/TRBV3-2,TGTGCCAGCAGCCAAGGAGGTCAGCCCCAGCATTTT,CASSQGGQPQHF
NA,TRBJ2-2,NA,TRBV4-1,TGCGCCAGCAGCCAAGATCCTTGGCGGGGCACCGGGGAGCTGTTTTTT,CASSQDPWRGTGELFF
NA,TRBJ1-2,NA,TRBV7-8,TGTGCCAGCACCCCAGTGGAGGGAGTATCTGGCTACACCTTC,CASTPVEGVSGYTF
NA,TRBJ1-6,NA,TRBV3-1/TRBV3-2,TGTGCCAGCAGCCAAGCGATACGGGCCTATAATTCACCCCTCCACTTT,CASSQAIRAYNSPLHF
NA,TRBJ1-2,TRBD1,TRBV27,TGTGCCAGCAGTACCCCTACAAGACAGGGCCTTAGTGGCTACACCTTC,CASSTPTRQGLSGYTF
NA,TRBJ2-1,NA,TRBV20-1,TGCAGTGCTGGGGCTGGTGTCGGGCAGTTCTTC,CSAGAGVGQFF
once,TRBJ1-1,NA,TRBV6-5,TGTGCCAGCAGTCGAATCCCGACAGCCACTGAAGCTTTCTTT,CASSRIPTATEAFF